The entry that follows covers one T cell receptor beta chain sequence. Its antigen is not known. The sample originates from a study of cytomegalovirus exposure and HLA in healthy donors. Germline V gene lookup returns CDR1 SQVTM and CDR2 ANQGSEA. The ends were cut back, 8 bases at V and 4 bases at J, with 20 bases in the middle. This CDR3 contains 14 residues. Study-wide results and caveats: Per published accounts, TCR beta sequences correctly predicted the HLA-A and HLA-B alleles of most subjects.

The PCR employed 60 Vbeta primers together with 13 Jbeta primers. Data came from immunoSEQ multiplex PCR; TCRdb stores just in-frame clones and leaves some out. The profile covers about 150,000 clones, with about 72% appearing a single time and roughly 2% taken by the ten largest. Material: PBMCs. This chain joins TRBV29-1 and TRBJ1-1; TRBD1 is a possible D gene (6 bases). The sequence came from a middle-aged man in good health and CMV-seronegative. Written as DNA, the CDR3 is TGCAGCACAGGAGTTGAACAGGGAGTCACTGAAGCTTTCTTT. Translating it yields CSTGVEQGVTEAFF.